One and the same sample provided the 23 T cell receptor beta chains below, sequenced in a study of control samples from healthy donors and cancer patients. TCRdb keeps only in-frame clones here, not all; method: immunoSEQ multiplex PCR. There are about 180,000 clones in the sample; approximately 90% occur only once, and around 1.5% lies in the top ten. Input material: blood. These receptors were obtained from a man aged 25 to 40 in good health.

This clone was detected only once. CDR3 protein: CASSVLLTGGSSNQPQHF. DNA for the CDR3: TGTGCCAGCAGTGTCCTATTAACAGGGGGTAGTAGCAATCAGCCCCAGCATTTT. V usage is TRBV2 and J usage is TRBJ1-5, with 8 nucleotides matching TRBD1. V shed 4 bases, J shed 0 bases, and the junction held 11 bases outside the gene matches. The CDR3 consists of 18 residues. CDR1 and CDR2 (germline): SNHLY, FYNNEI.

The chain carries TRBV15 and TRBJ2-1; 8 bases agree with TRBD2. CDR1 is LNHNV and CDR2 is YYDKDF in the germline V gene (reference sequence). V gave up 5 bases and J gave up 3 bases; unmatched junction bases: 9. The CDR3 has 16 residues. CDR3 DNA sequence: TGTGCCACCAGCGCAGATAGCGGGATTGTCTACAATGAGCAGTTCTTC. It codes for CATSADSGIVYNEQFF. Together with reference TRBV15 and TRBJ2-1, the CDR3 gives the full variable domain: DAMVIQNPRYQVTQFGKPVTLSCSQTLNHNVMYWYQQKSSQAPKLLFHYYDKDFNNEADTPDNFQSRRPNTSFCFLDIRSPGLGDTAMYLCATSADSGIVYNEQFFGPGTRLTVL.

This rearrangement joins TRBV6-5 to TRBJ1-1; D not certain. Trimming stripped 0 bases from V and 0 bases from J, with 8 bases between. This CDR3 spans 15 amino acids. Germline-derived CDR1 and CDR2 are MNHEY and SVGAGI. DNA for the CDR3: TGTGCCAGCAGTTACTCGTCCGGGATGAACACTGAAGCTTTCTTT. Protein: CASSYSSGMNTEAFF.

The chain is built from TRBV30 and TRBJ2-7, with D uncertain. Deletions cut 2 bases from V and 4 bases from J, with 21 bases between. CDR3 length: 16 amino acids. Germline CDR1 GTSNPN, CDR2 SVGIG (reference sequence). The CDR3 nucleotides read TGTGCCTGGAGTCTTCTTGAGGCCGCTGGGCGATACGAGCAGTACTTC. Amino acid sequence: CAWSLLEAAGRYEQYF.

The rearrangement joins TRBV6-2 or TRBV6-3 to TRBJ1-2; tentatively, D is TRBD1 (6 bases). CDR1 MNHEY and CDR2 SVGEGT come from the germline V gene. V lost 4 bases to trimming and J lost 4 bases, with 16 bases between them. The CDR3 runs 15 residues. In DNA form, the CDR3 reads TGTGCCAGCAGTTCGTGGACAGTCGGGGGCTATGGCTACACCTTC. Translated, it gives CASSSWTVGGYGYTF.

This clone appeared a single time. The genes are TRBV7-2 and TRBJ1-2; TRBD1 matches 9 bases. The CDR3 consists of 15 residues. The germline gives CDR1 SGHTA, CDR2 FQGNSA. With V trimmed by 5 bases and J by 8 bases, 12 bases remained unmatched. CDR3 loop: CASSLGQGLRWGYTF. CDR3 sequence (DNA): TGTGCCAGCAGCCTCGGACAGGGGTTGAGGTGGGGCTACACCTTC.

V gene TRBV2 combines with J gene TRBJ1-5, with TRBD1 matching 8 bases. V trimming: 6 bases; J trimming: 6 bases; junction bases outside the gene matches: 10. Germline V lookup: CDR1 SNHLY, CDR2 FYNNEI. The CDR3 sequence is 15 residues long. DNA of the CDR3: TGTGCCAGCAGCACCCCGACAGGGGCGATTCAGCCCCAGCATTTT. Protein sequence: CASSTPTGAIQPQHF.

V and J are TRBV6-6 and TRBJ2-7, with TRBD1 matching 8 bases. The CDR3 is 14 amino acids. Trimming took 8 bases from V and 7 from J; bases not matched to a gene: 13. Germline V gene lookup returns CDR1 MNHNY and CDR2 SVGAGI (reference sequence). CDR3: CASEFGRGLREQYF. CDR3 nucleotides: TGTGCCAGCGAGTTTGGCAGGGGGCTTCGGGAGCAGTACTTC.

This chain connects TRBV21-1 to TRBJ1-1. TRBV21-1 is tagged as a pseudogene. The CDR3 spans 10 residues. This CDR3 reads CASPDTEAFF. CDR3 nucleotides: TGTGCCAGTCCGGACACTGAAGCTTTCTTT.

This clone was detected only once. The chain carries TRBV30 and TRBJ1-1; D possibly corresponds to TRBD1 (6 bases). This CDR3 comprises 12 residues. CDR1 is GTSNPN, CDR2 SVGIG, per germline (reference sequence). With 2 bases removed from V and 4 bases from J, the gap between germline ends came to 8 bases. The CDR3 sequence is CAWSQGSTEAFF. The CDR3, as DNA: TGTGCCTGGAGTCAGGGGAGCACTGAAGCTTTCTTT. Drawing the rest from reference TRBV30 and TRBJ1-1, the complete variable domain is SQTIHQWPATLVQPVGSPLSLECTVEGTSNPNLYWYRQAAGRGLQLLFYSVGIGQISSEVPQNLSASRPQDRQFILSSKKLLLSDSGFYLCAWSQGSTEAFFGQGTRLTVV.

This clone was detected once. The CDR3 sequence is CASSHSGHPPSNQPQHF. The CDR3 DNA follows: TGCGCCAGCAGTCACTCGGGTCACCCCCCTAGCAATCAGCCCCAGCATTTT. The genes are TRBV23-1 and TRBJ1-5, with D unclear. TRBV23-1 belongs to the ORF category, with a function that is uncertain. The CDR3 runs 17 residues. V was pared by 3 bases and J by 0 bases, with 15 bases between.

The chain is built from TRBV4-1 and TRBJ2-2; D gene unclear. Trimming left V 4 bases short and J 0 bases short, with 3 bases between. Germline assignment: CDR1 MGHRA and CDR2 YSYEKL. The CDR3 spans 13 residues. CDR3 DNA: TGCGCCAGCAGCCCATCGAACACCGGGGAGCTGTTTTTT. Protein product: CASSPSNTGELFF.

The gene calls are TRBV12-3 or TRBV12-4 and TRBJ1-2; no definite D call. The CDR3 covers 13 residues. The V end was cut by 4 bases, the J end by 1 base, with 7 bases between. The CDR3 spells CASSSAVNYGYTF. The CDR3 DNA reads TGTGCCAGCAGTTCGGCAGTTAACTATGGCTACACCTTC.

The CDR3 bases are TGTGCCAGAAGCCATCCGGGGACAGGGGTTGAAAAACTGTTTTTT. As protein: CARSHPGTGVEKLFF. The V call is TRBV5-3, the J call TRBJ1-4; 10 bases map to TRBD1. TRBV5-3 is reported as an ORF; its role is uncertain. The CDR3 spans 15 residues. With V trimmed by 4 bases and J by 7 bases, 7 bases remained unmatched.

The V gene is TRBV27, the J gene TRBJ2-6; 10 nucleotides match TRBD1. The germline CDR1 and CDR2 sequences are MNHEY and SMNVEV (reference sequence). V lost 5 bases, J lost 2 bases, and 9 bases stayed unmatched. The CDR3 spans 18 residues. This CDR3 is CASSPRGQGSAGANVLTF. In DNA, the CDR3 is TGTGCCAGCAGTCCTAGGGGACAGGGGAGCGCTGGGGCCAACGTCCTGACTTTC.

The V call is TRBV7-2, the J call TRBJ2-7, with D perhaps matching TRBD1 (6 bases). CDR1 is SGHTA and CDR2 is FQGNSA in the germline V gene. The CDR3 spans 13 residues. The V gene lost 5 bases and the J gene lost 1 base, with 9 bases spanning the gap. The CDR3 spells CASSPTGSYEQYF. CDR3 DNA sequence: TGTGCCAGCAGCCCCACAGGGTCCTACGAGCAGTACTTC.

The V gene is TRBV6-5, the J gene TRBJ1-1; 8 nucleotides agree with TRBD1. Unmatched junction bases numbered 13, after V lost 7 bases and J lost 6 bases. The germline V gene has CDR1 MNHEY and CDR2 SVGAGI. This CDR3 comprises 15 residues. The CDR3 here is CASNGQGGWIAEAFF. DNA of the CDR3: TGTGCCAGCAACGGACAGGGAGGATGGATCGCTGAAGCTTTCTTT.

This clone was seen only once. The V and J genes are TRBV5-4 and TRBJ2-3, with D perhaps TRBD1 (6 bases). The germline CDR1 and CDR2 sequences are SGHNT and YYREEE (reference sequence). Trimming removed 3 bases at V and 2 bases at J, with 13 bases between. This CDR3 region has 15 residues. The DNA of the CDR3 is TGTGCCAGCAGCTCGAGGGGGACCTACACAGATACGCAGTATTTT. As protein: CASSSRGTYTDTQYF.

This clone came up once. The rearrangement joins TRBV6-5 to TRBJ2-7; TRBD1 might be the D (6 bases). V was clipped by 5 bases and J by 2 bases, with 16 bases between them. Germline loops: CDR1 MNHEY, CDR2 SVGAGI. This CDR3 has 15 residues. CDR3 coding DNA: TGTGCCAGCAGTAGGGGGTCCGGCAACACCTACGAGCAGTACTTC. Its translation is CASSRGSGNTYEQYF.

The rearrangement links TRBV7-9 to TRBJ1-4, with D perhaps TRBD1 (5 bases). Germline CDR1 is SEHNR and CDR2 is FQNEAQ (reference sequence). The CDR3 has 16 amino acids. Trimming removed 1 base at V and 5 bases at J, with 14 bases between. CDR3 in amino acids: CASSLGTGTLNEKLFF. CDR3 coding DNA: TGTGCCAGCAGCTTAGGGACCGGGACTCTAAATGAAAAACTGTTTTTT.

V and J are TRBV7-2 and TRBJ1-6; D gene ambiguous. This CDR3 contains 18 residues. Germline V lookup: CDR1 SGHTA, CDR2 FQGNSA. V was clipped by 5 bases and J by 3 bases, with 20 bases between them. The CDR3 loop is CASSPKGGLGYYNSPLHF. The CDR3 DNA sequence: TGTGCCAGCAGCCCCAAAGGAGGGCTAGGATACTATAATTCACCCCTCCACTTT.

This rearrangement joins TRBV6-6 to TRBJ1-5, with 10 bases matching TRBD1. V shed 4 bases and J 6 bases; nucleotides not matched to a gene: 3. CDR3 length: 14 amino acids. Per the germline V gene, CDR1 is MNHNY and CDR2 is SVGAGI (reference sequence). CDR3 sequence reads: CASSSGQGVQPQHF. The CDR3 DNA sequence: TGTGCCAGCAGTTCTGGACAGGGGGTTCAGCCCCAGCATTTT.

This sequence joins TRBV29-1 and TRBJ1-1; 7 bases align to TRBD1. With 7 bases clipped from V and 5 bases from J, the junction kept 7 bases outside the gene matches. Germline CDR1 and CDR2: SQVTM and ANQGSEA. The CDR3 extends over 12 amino acids. The CDR3 region has the DNA TGCAGCGGGAGACAGGGAGGAACTGAAGCTTTCTTT. This gives the protein CSGRQGGTEAFF.